This entry lists 15 T cell receptor beta chains sequenced from one sample in a study of blood T cell repertoires in COVID-19. Profiled with immunoSEQ multiplex PCR; TCRdb holds only in-frame clones, not every one. The sample consists of some 80,000 clones, around nine tenths of them appearing once. The material sequenced was peripheral blood. All receptors come from a human donor in a cohort sampled during active COVID-19.

This chain links TRBV4-3 with TRBJ2-1; 8 nucleotides match TRBD2. The CDR3 consists of 17 residues. Per germline, CDR1 LGHNA and CDR2 YSLEER. Unmatched junction bases numbered 8, after V lost 0 bases and J lost 4 bases. In DNA, the CDR3 is TGCGCCAGCAGCCAAGACGGGAGGGGAGACCTTTACAATGAGCAGTTCTTC. It specifies CASSQDGRGDLYNEQFF.

The gene calls are TRBV5-1 and TRBJ2-4; D is unresolved. The CDR3 totals 14 residues. The V gene lost 2 bases and the J gene lost 0 bases, with 6 bases spanning the gap. CDR1 and CDR2 from the germline V gene are SGHRS and YFSETQ. The CDR3 DNA sequence: TGCGCCAGCAGCTTAGACATAGCCAAAAACATTCAGTACTTC. Amino acids: CASSLDIAKNIQYF.

The chain carries TRBV24-1 and TRBJ2-1, with 14 bases lining up with TRBD2. This CDR3 comprises 17 residues. With V trimmed by 4 bases and J by 8 bases, 9 bases remained unmatched. Germline V CDR1 and CDR2: KGHDR, SFDVKD. CDR3 sequence: CATSDRRTSGRFDEQFF. In nucleotides, the CDR3 is TGTGCCACCAGTGACCGTAGGACTAGCGGGAGGTTCGATGAGCAGTTCTTC.

The rearrangement joins TRBV9 to TRBJ1-1; 8 bases agree with TRBD1. The CDR3 runs to 15 residues. Germline CDR1 is SGDLS and CDR2 is YYNGEE. V shed 0 bases, J shed 5 bases, and the junction held 6 bases outside the gene matches. The CDR3 is CASSVVQGARTEAFF. The CDR3 DNA sequence: TGTGCCAGCAGCGTAGTGCAGGGGGCGAGGACTGAAGCTTTCTTT.

The chain recombines TRBV4-1 with TRBJ1-2, with D unresolved. The CDR3 has 14 amino acids. V was pared by 4 bases and J by 2 bases, with 11 bases between. The V gene's germline CDR1 is MGHRA and CDR2 YSYEKL. CDR3 amino acids: CASSPASENYGYTF. CDR3 DNA: TGCGCCAGCAGCCCCGCCTCCGAGAACTATGGCTACACCTTC.

For this clone: Germline and junction disagree at one end, which may indicate a read error. This rearrangement joins TRBV5-1 to TRBJ2-1; TRBD1 aligns across 9 bases. Germline loops: CDR1 SGHRS, CDR2 YFSETQ. This CDR3 is 16 amino acids long. CDR3 in DNA: TGCGCCAGCAGCTCCGCCCGGGACAGGGTATACAGTGAGCAGTTCTTC. Translating it yields CASSSARDRVYSEQFF.

The chain joins TRBV29-1 to TRBJ2-5; 12 bases fit TRBD2. The CDR3 extends over 13 amino acids. V shed 6 bases, J shed 4 bases, and the junction held 3 bases outside the gene matches. CDR1 and CDR2 from the germline V gene are SQVTM and ANQGSEA. CDR3 region: CSVRTSGVETQYF. The CDR3 coding sequence is TGCAGCGTGAGGACTAGCGGGGTAGAGACCCAGTACTTC.

In nucleotides, the CDR3 is TGTGCCAGCAGCCAAACAGGGATGGAGACCCAGTACTTC. The encoded protein is CASSQTGMETQYF. The chain employs TRBV6-6 and TRBJ2-5; possibly TRBD1 for D (6 bases). This CDR3 has 13 residues. The germline CDR1 and CDR2 sequences are MNHNY and SVGAGI (reference sequence). V lost 6 bases, J lost 5 bases, and 13 bases lay in between.

This clone was counted once. The chain uses TRBV19 and TRBJ1-2; 9 bases fit TRBD1. This CDR3 region has 14 residues. The germline V gene has CDR1 LNHDA and CDR2 SQIVND (reference sequence). Trimming at V came to 7 bases and at J to 3 bases, leaving 6 bases not matched to a gene. CDR3 residues: CASTGTGWDYGYTF. DNA of the CDR3: TGTGCCAGTACCGGGACAGGGTGGGACTATGGCTACACCTTC.

The chain employs TRBV9 and TRBJ1-2; a possible D gene is TRBD1 (5 bases). This CDR3 spans 15 amino acids. In germline, CDR1 is SGDLS, CDR2 YYNGEE. Trimming removed 0 bases at V and 5 bases at J, with 14 bases between. The CDR3 coding sequence is TGTGCCAGCAGCGTAGATCACAGGTTCTCATATGGCTACACCTTC. It is translated as CASSVDHRFSYGYTF. The full variable domain, in which reference TRBV9 and TRBJ1-2 provide the parts outside the CDR3, is DSGVTQTPKHLITATGQRVTLRCSPRSGDLSVYWYQQSLDQGLQFLIQYYNGEERAKGNILERFSAQQFPDLHSELNLSSLELGDSALYFCASSVDHRFSYGYTFGSGTRLTVV.

The rearrangement uses TRBV7-9 and TRBJ2-4, with 7 bases that match TRBD1. V shed 6 bases and J 2 bases; nucleotides not matched to a gene: 7. The CDR3 loop spans 15 amino acids. Germline V CDR1 and CDR2: SEHNR, FQNEAQ (reference sequence). CDR3 sequence reads: CASRSGTETKNIQYF. The CDR3 nucleotides read TGTGCCAGCAGATCCGGGACAGAGACCAAAAACATTCAGTACTTC.

The gene calls are TRBV7-8 and TRBJ2-5; 14 positions match TRBD2. This CDR3 region has 16 residues. Germline lookup yields CDR1 SGHVS and CDR2 FQNEAQ. V gave up 1 base and J gave up 6 bases; unmatched junction bases: 4. CDR3 residues: CASSLEGTSGSQTQYF. Here the CDR3 DNA reads TGTGCCAGCAGCTTAGAGGGGACTAGCGGGAGTCAGACCCAGTACTTC.

J is TRBJ1-1 and V is TRBV18; 8 bases are a match to TRBD1. Germline V gives CDR1 KGHSH, CDR2 LQKENI. This CDR3 region has 18 residues. J lost 1 base, V lost 2 bases, and 12 bases had no gene match. CDR3 in DNA: TGTGCCAGCTCACCATCCGGACCAGGGGGCTCGGGGAACACTGAAGCTTTCTTT. Its translation is CASSPSGPGGSGNTEAFF.

The CDR3 is CASSQDAGGAGYTF. The DNA of the CDR3 is TGCGCCAGCAGCCAAGATGCGGGGGGCGCTGGCTACACCTTC. The chain couples TRBV4-3 to TRBJ1-2, with a tentative D call TRBD1 (6 bases). The V gene lost 0 bases and the J gene lost 7 bases, with 12 bases spanning the gap. This CDR3 has 14 residues. The germline V gene encodes CDR1 LGHNA and CDR2 YSLEER.

The chain is built from TRBV12-2 and TRBJ2-7; the table's TRBD2 call for D was not verified on the DNA. TRBV12-2 is a recognized pseudogene. The length of the CDR3 is 13 residues. For the CDR3, the DNA is TGTGCAAGTCGGGTAGCGGGGGTCCACGAGCAGTACTTC. Protein: CASRVAGVHEQYF.